A selection of T cell receptor beta chains follows, all from one sample in a study of cytomegalovirus exposure and HLA in healthy donors. Sequencing was performed with immunoSEQ multiplex PCR; in TCRdb, only in-frame clones are kept and a portion is missing. This table has 300,000 to 350,000 clones, 70% to 90% appearing once. Sequenced input: PBMCs. Every receptor here comes from a man aged 25-40 years in good health and CMV-seronegative. Each CDR3 is given with its conserved first and last residue. The D gene is left open where the match is weak. Expanded clones are given a class, and other clones once, few, many or no size at all.

d_call | j_call | v_call | clone_size | cdr3_aa | cdr3_nt
TRBD1 | TRBJ1-1 | TRBV7-9 | . | CASSLGQGIAEAFF | TGTGCCAGCAGCTTAGGACAGGGGATCGCTGAAGCTTTCTTT
TRBD2 | TRBJ2-3 | TRBV2 | . | CASSEYGLAGYTQYF | TGTGCCAGCAGTGAATATGGACTAGCGGGCTATACGCAGTATTTT
. | TRBJ2-1 | TRBV15 | few | CATSLGPRSHEQFF | TGTGCCACCAGCCTTGGGCCTCGGTCTCATGAGCAGTTCTTC
. | TRBJ2-3 | TRBV5-1 | . | CASSLVQGGWTADTQYF | TGCGCCAGCAGCTTGGTTCAGGGGGGATGGACGGCAGATACGCAGTATTTT
TRBD2 | TRBJ2-1 | TRBV19 | . | CASSIVSSGGDDEQFF | TGTGCCAGTAGTATTGTGTCCAGCGGGGGGGATGATGAGCAGTTCTTC
. | TRBJ2-1 | TRBV9 | . | CASSVGGTVSYNEQFF | TGTGCCAGCAGCGTAGGAGGGACTGTGTCCTACAATGAGCAGTTCTTC
. | TRBJ2-1 | TRBV11-2 | . | CASSSSDSGTYNEQFF | TGTGCCAGCAGCTCCTCGGACAGTGGGACCTACAATGAGCAGTTCTTC
TRBD1 | TRBJ1-6 | TRBV5-4 | once | CASSLSGQGSSSYNSPLHF | TGTGCCAGCAGCTTGTCCGGACAGGGTTCAAGCTCCTATAATTCACCCCTCCACTTT
TRBD1 | TRBJ2-2 | TRBV5-1 | . | CASSKRPGQGAGELFF | TGCGCCAGCAGCAAAAGACCGGGACAGGGGGCCGGGGAGCTGTTTTTT
TRBD1 | TRBJ1-2 | TRBV5-1 | . | CASSSGQGANYGYTF | TGCGCCAGCAGCTCCGGACAGGGGGCTAACTATGGCTACACCTTC
TRBD1 | TRBJ2-7 | TRBV5-5 | . | CASSSNGAAGGNTYEQYF | TGTGCCAGCAGTTCTAATGGGGCGGCAGGGGGTAATACCTACGAGCAGTACTTC
TRBD1 | TRBJ1-5 | TRBV6-1 | . | CASKGTGGFDQPQHF | TGTGCCAGCAAGGGGACAGGGGGGTTTGATCAGCCCCAGCATTTT
. | TRBJ2-2 | TRBV6-1 | . | CASKQLASGELFF | TGTGCCAGCAAACAATTGGCCTCCGGGGAGCTGTTTTTT
TRBD2 | TRBJ2-3 | TRBV12-5 | . | CASGLVLGGGTDTQYF | TGTGCTAGTGGTTTGGTACTCGGCGGGGGTACAGATACGCAGTATTTT
TRBD1 | TRBJ1-5 | TRBV6-1 | . | CASRTGGNQPQHF | TGTGCCAGCAGGACAGGGGGAAATCAGCCCCAGCATTTT
. | TRBJ2-2 | TRBV7-9 | . | CASSPYRTDLNTGELFF | TGTGCCAGCAGCCCGTATCGGACAGACCTTAACACCGGGGAGCTGTTTTTT
TRBD2 | TRBJ2-3 | TRBV5-6 | . | CASSFRRGGWTDTQYF | TGTGCCAGCAGCTTCCGGCGGGGGGGCTGGACAGATACGCAGTATTTT
. | TRBJ1-1 | TRBV7-9 | . | CASSFGRVAEAFF | TGTGCCAGCAGCTTCGGCAGGGTAGCTGAAGCTTTCTTT